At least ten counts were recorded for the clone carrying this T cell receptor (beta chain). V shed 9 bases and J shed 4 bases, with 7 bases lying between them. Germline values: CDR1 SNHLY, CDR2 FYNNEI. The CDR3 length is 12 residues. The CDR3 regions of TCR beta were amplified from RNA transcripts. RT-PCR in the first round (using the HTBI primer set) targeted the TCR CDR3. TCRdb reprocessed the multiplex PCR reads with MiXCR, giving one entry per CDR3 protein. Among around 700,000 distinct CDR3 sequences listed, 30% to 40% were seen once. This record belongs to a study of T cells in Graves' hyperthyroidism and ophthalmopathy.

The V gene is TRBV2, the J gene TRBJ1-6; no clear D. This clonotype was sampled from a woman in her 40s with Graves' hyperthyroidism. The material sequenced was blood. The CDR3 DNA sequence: TGTGCCAGGGGCCTTTATAATTCACCCCTCCACTTT. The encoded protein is CARGLYNSPLHF. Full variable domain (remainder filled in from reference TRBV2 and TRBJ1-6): EPEVTQTPSHQVTQMGQEVILRCVPISNHLYFYWYRQILGQKVEFLVSFYNNEISEKSEIFDDQFSVERPDGSNFTLKIRSTKLEDSAMYFCARGLYNSPLHFGNGTRLTVT.